These 18 T cell receptor beta chains were all obtained from the same sample, sequenced in a study of blood T cell repertoires in COVID-19. TCRdb's table, derived via immunoSEQ multiplex PCR, lists solely in-frame clones and lacks some. The table includes some 270,000 clones, roughly nine tenths detected once. Sequenced input: peripheral blood. The receptor source for this set is a man in his forties or fifties with acute or convalescent COVID-19.

The genes are TRBV27 and TRBJ1-2, with unresolved D. Germline V gene data show CDR1 as MNHEY and CDR2 as SMNVEV (reference sequence). The CDR3 runs to 14 residues. Trimming removed 2 bases at V and 0 bases at J, with 7 bases between. The CDR3 here is CASSLVAANYGYTF. In DNA, the CDR3 is TGTGCCAGCAGTTTAGTAGCCGCTAACTATGGCTACACCTTC.

For this clone: Other DNA sequences in this specimen translate into the identical CDR3. This chain joins TRBV2 and TRBJ1-1, with D unclear. Germline lookup yields CDR1 SNHLY and CDR2 FYNNEI. Trimming removed 4 bases from V and 5 bases from J, with 11 bases in between. The CDR3 spans 13 residues. CDR3 in amino acids: CASSGEGGTEAFF. The CDR3 DNA is TGTGCCAGCAGTGGGGAGGGAGGGACTGAAGCTTTCTTT.

The V and J genes are TRBV19 and TRBJ2-1; 8 nucleotides line up with TRBD2. Germline loops: CDR1 LNHDA, CDR2 SQIVND (reference sequence). The V segment lost 7 bases and the J segment 6 bases; nucleotides outside the gene matches: 5. CDR3 length: 13 residues. In nucleotides, the CDR3 is TGTGCCAGTATCGCGGGGGGCGGCAATGAGCAGTTCTTC. Its translation is CASIAGGGNEQFF.

The chain recombines TRBV6-6 with TRBJ2-5; no definite D call. There are 11 residues in the CDR3. V lost 4 bases and J lost 5, with 5 bases in between. CDR1 is MNHNY, CDR2 SVGAGI, per germline (reference sequence). CDR3 bases: TGTGCCAGCAGTTCCTATGAGACCCAGTACTTC. Translated: CASSSYETQYF.

V usage is TRBV10-1 and J usage is TRBJ2-2, with D perhaps matching TRBD1 (6 bases). The CDR3 covers 14 residues. Looked up from germline, CDR1 is WNHNN and CDR2 is SYGVQD (reference sequence). V was trimmed by 8 bases and J by 2 bases, leaving 12 bases between them. CDR3 in DNA: TGCGCCAGCGGACAGCGATCAAACACCGGGGAGCTGTTTTTT. It encodes CASGQRSNTGELFF.

The chain joins TRBV2 to TRBJ2-5; D unresolved. Germline-derived CDR1 and CDR2 are SNHLY and FYNNEI. There are 15 residues in the CDR3. V lost 1 base, J lost 5 bases, and 14 bases lay in between. This chain's CDR3 is CASSEGSQTVETQYF. The DNA for the CDR3 is TGTGCCAGCAGTGAAGGTAGTCAAACGGTGGAGACCCAGTACTTC.

The chain combines TRBV6-5 with TRBJ2-4, with D unresolved. V was shortened by 5 bases and J by 1 base, with 6 bases between the two germline ends. This CDR3 comprises 13 residues. Per the germline V gene, CDR1 is MNHEY and CDR2 is SVGAGI. CDR3 nucleotides: TGTGCCAGCAGTCTACCCGCCAAAAACATTCAGTACTTC. Translating gives CASSLPAKNIQYF.

The chain uses TRBV19 and TRBJ1-6; no definite D call. V was cut by 1 base and J by 7 bases, with 11 bases left in between. This CDR3 spans 15 amino acids. Germline loops: CDR1 LNHDA, CDR2 SQIVND (reference sequence). CDR3 in DNA: TGTGCCAGTAGTATAGTAGGAGGCCCCAATTCACCCCTCCACTTT. It specifies CASSIVGGPNSPLHF. Supplemented by reference TRBV19 and TRBJ1-6, the full variable domain reads DGGITQSPKYLFRKEGQNVTLSCEQNLNHDAMYWYRQDPGQGLRLIYYSQIVNDFQKGDIAEGYSVSREKKESFPLTVTSAQKNPTAFYLCASSIVGGPNSPLHFGNGTRLTVT.

The rearrangement uses TRBV2 and TRBJ2-3; possibly TRBD2 for D (6 bases). There are 14 residues in the CDR3. Germline CDR1 and CDR2: SNHLY and FYNNEI. Deletions cut 3 bases from V and 4 bases from J, with 11 bases between. The CDR3 loop reads CASSERLVADTQYF. The CDR3 nucleotides read TGTGCCAGCAGTGAGAGACTAGTTGCAGATACGCAGTATTTT.

The chain employs TRBV4-2 and TRBJ1-4; D is undetermined. Deletions cut 4 bases from V and 7 bases from J, with 13 bases between. Germline lookup yields CDR1 LGHNA and CDR2 YNFKEQ. The CDR3 sequence is 14 residues long. The CDR3 spells CASSPEDRAEKLFF. For the CDR3, the DNA is TGTGCCAGCAGCCCCGAGGATCGCGCTGAAAAACTGTTTTTT.

The rearrangement joins TRBV2 to TRBJ2-1, with 7 bases lining up with TRBD1. The J segment lost 7 bases and the V segment lost 6 bases, leaving 3 bases of the junction unmatched. CDR3 length: 12 residues. Germline-derived CDR1 and CDR2 are SNHLY and FYNNEI. The CDR3 region is CASRDRVNEQFF. CDR3 DNA sequence: TGTGCCAGCAGAGACAGGGTTAATGAGCAGTTCTTC. Based on the CDR3 plus reference TRBV2 and TRBJ2-1, the full variable domain is EPEVTQTPSHQVTQMGQEVILRCVPISNHLYFYWYRQILGQKVEFLVSFYNNEISEKSEIFDDQFSVERPDGSNFTLKIRSTKLEDSAMYFCASRDRVNEQFFGPGTRLTVL.

The chain recombines TRBV5-1 with TRBJ2-7; the match to TRBD1 covers 7 bases. V lost 4 bases, J lost 4 bases, and 8 bases stayed unmatched. The CDR3 has 14 residues. Germline V gene data show CDR1 as SGHRS and CDR2 as YFSETQ. The CDR3, as DNA: TGCGCCAGCAGCGGGCGGACAGGACAATACGAGCAGTACTTC. Translated, it gives CASSGRTGQYEQYF. Combining the CDR3 with reference TRBV5-1 and TRBJ2-7 gives the whole variable domain KAGVTQTPRYLIKTRGQQVTLSCSPISGHRSVSWYQQTPGQGLQFLFEYFSETQRNKGNFPGRFSGRQFSNSRSEMNVSTLELGDSALYLCASSGRTGQYEQYFGPGTRLTVT.

The rearrangement uses TRBV9 and TRBJ2-1; 11 bases match TRBD2. V shed 0 bases and J 9 bases; nucleotides not matched to a gene: 5. There are 15 residues in the CDR3. From germline, CDR1 is SGDLS and CDR2 YYNGEE. The CDR3 DNA reads as TGTGCCAGCAGCGTAGTAGCGGGGGGGCCTGGTGAGCAGTTCTTC. It encodes CASSVVAGGPGEQFF.

This chain connects TRBV24-1 to TRBJ2-2; the D gene is possibly TRBD1 (5 bases). The CDR3 has 13 residues. Trimming left V 3 bases short and J 8 bases short, with 9 bases between. The germline V gene encodes CDR1 KGHDR and CDR2 SFDVKD. The CDR3 DNA reads as TGTGCCACCAGTGATCCCAGGGCGGGGGAGCTGTTTTTT. Translation: CATSDPRAGELFF.

The rearrangement links TRBV7-9 to TRBJ1-1, with 7 bases matching TRBD1. Losses at the gene ends were 1 base for V and 8 bases for J; bases not matched to a gene: 4. Looked up from germline, CDR1 is SEHNR and CDR2 is FQNEAQ (reference sequence). The CDR3 is made up of 13 amino acids. The CDR3 DNA follows: TGTGCCAGCAGCTTAGGACAGGGCTCAGAAGCTTTCTTT. It codes for CASSLGQGSEAFF.

The chain combines TRBV5-1 with TRBJ2-2; 8 bases line up with TRBD1. V was clipped by 0 bases and J by 6 bases; unmatched bases: 7. Looked up from germline, CDR1 is SGHRS and CDR2 is YFSETQ. CDR3 size: 16 residues. The CDR3 coding sequence is TGCGCCAGCAGCTTGGCGGCGGACAGGGTATCCGGGGAGCTGTTTTTT. This translates into CASSLAADRVSGELFF.

This rearrangement joins TRBV5-1 to TRBJ2-1, with 7 bases that match TRBD1. The CDR3 loop spans 14 amino acids. The germline V gene encodes CDR1 SGHRS and CDR2 YFSETQ. J lost 3 bases, V lost 5 bases, and 5 bases had no gene match. This CDR3 is CASSPDRLYNEQFF. The CDR3 DNA sequence: TGCGCCAGCAGTCCGGACAGGCTCTACAATGAGCAGTTCTTC.

Of note for this clone: Its ends do not fully match the called genes, so a read error is possible. The chain is built from TRBV7-7 and TRBJ2-1, with a weak D call TRBD2 (7 bases). The CDR3 runs 14 residues. Germline-derived CDR1 and CDR2 are SSHAT and FNYEAQ (reference sequence). The CDR3 DNA sequence: TGTGCTAGCAGCTTAGGTCGGGGGGCTATTGAGCAGTTCTTC. This gives the protein CASSLGRGAIEQFF.